One sample yielded the 15 T cell receptor beta chains listed below, sequenced in a study of cytomegalovirus exposure and HLA in healthy donors (dated by TCRdb to about 2017). The receptor library was made with the immunoSEQ multiplex PCR assay. For the multiplex PCR, a mixture combining 60 forward primers for TCR Vbeta segments and 13 reverse primers for TCR Jbeta segments was used. TCRdb took over this immuneACCESS table, retaining in-frame rearrangements with V and J assigned. Such tables are incomplete; in checked studies, under half of the missing clones stem from an unresolved V gene, and the remainder is unexplained. Within this sample are about 60,000 clones, with about 70% of them counted one time only. Of the sample, 15% to 20% is held by the ten largest clones. Sample: PBMCs. Every receptor here comes from an older woman in good health and CMV-seropositive.

The chain carries TRBV5-1 and TRBJ2-1, with D perhaps matching TRBD1 (5 bases). The CDR3 contains 13 residues. The ends were cut back, 4 bases at V and 7 bases at J, with 12 bases in the middle. Germline CDR1 SGHRS, CDR2 YFSETQ. CDR3 in amino acids: CASSVSTVNEQFF. The CDR3 coding sequence is TGCGCCAGCAGCGTATCGACAGTTAATGAGCAGTTCTTC.

The rearrangement links TRBV27 to TRBJ2-7; 8 bases agree with TRBD1. Germline V gene data show CDR1 as MNHEY and CDR2 as SMNVEV (reference sequence). This CDR3 spans 16 amino acids. Trimming cost V 0 bases and J 3 bases; bases outside gene matches: 7. The CDR3 spells CASSLSTGQGGYEQYF. Written as DNA, the CDR3 is TGTGCCAGCAGTTTATCGACCGGACAGGGAGGCTACGAGCAGTACTTC.

This chain connects TRBV19 to TRBJ2-1; TRBD1 aligns across 9 bases. In germline, CDR1 is LNHDA, CDR2 SQIVND (reference sequence). V shed 5 bases and J 2 bases; nucleotides not matched to a gene: 4. The CDR3 is made up of 15 amino acids. CDR3 sequence: CASSSDRGPYNEQFF. For the CDR3, the DNA is TGTGCCAGTAGTTCGGACAGGGGACCCTACAATGAGCAGTTCTTC.

Only one count was recorded for this clone. Other DNA sequences in this specimen translate into the identical CDR3. DNA of the CDR3: TGCGCCAGCAGCCAGAACTACCATCAAGGCACTGAAGCTTTCTTT. It yields the protein CASSQNYHQGTEAFF. The chain carries TRBV4-1 and TRBJ1-1; D is uncertain. Germline V gene data show CDR1 as MGHRA and CDR2 as YSYEKL. V lost 3 bases to trimming and J lost 4 bases, with 15 bases between them. This CDR3 is 15 amino acids long.

This clone was detected once. V usage is TRBV10-2 and J usage is TRBJ1-5; D is undetermined. Germline values: CDR1 WSHSY, CDR2 SAAADI. V was shortened by 3 bases and J by 4 bases, with 7 bases between the two germline ends. The length of the CDR3 is 13 residues. The CDR3 here is CASSETANQPQHF. The CDR3 bases are TGCGCCAGCAGTGAAACAGCAAATCAGCCCCAGCATTTT.

This clone was seen a few times. The CDR3 bases are TGTGCCAGCAGTCTCAGGGTGGATCAGCCCCAGCATTTT. It yields the protein CASSLRVDQPQHF. The rearrangement joins TRBV6-6 to TRBJ1-5, with D maybe TRBD1 (5 bases). Trimming took 5 bases from V and 5 from J, leaving 10 bases between them. This CDR3 has 13 amino acids. Germline V gene lookup returns CDR1 MNHNY and CDR2 SVGAGI (reference sequence).

The chain joins TRBV9 to TRBJ1-2; no clear D. Between the trimmed V and J ends, which lost 3 bases and 0 bases, there was a span of 9 bases. The CDR3 consists of 14 residues. Germline V gene lookup returns CDR1 SGDLS and CDR2 YYNGEE. The CDR3 DNA reads TGTGCCAGCAGCGCCCGGAGCGCTAACTATGGCTACACCTTC. It yields the protein CASSARSANYGYTF. The entire variable domain, with the rest obtained from reference TRBV9 and TRBJ1-2, is as follows: DSGVTQTPKHLITATGQRVTLRCSPRSGDLSVYWYQQSLDQGLQFLIQYYNGEERAKGNILERFSAQQFPDLHSELNLSSLELGDSALYFCASSARSANYGYTFGSGTRLTVV.

The rearrangement joins TRBV4-1 to TRBJ2-7; unclear D gene. Germline V lookup: CDR1 MGHRA, CDR2 YSYEKL. This CDR3 spans 16 amino acids. With 1 base removed from V and 2 bases from J, the gap between germline ends came to 15 bases. CDR3 region: CASSQGSTTKTYEQYF. DNA of the CDR3: TGCGCCAGCAGCCAAGGGTCAACTACCAAGACCTACGAGCAGTACTTC.

The V gene is TRBV9, the J gene TRBJ2-1; tentative D call: TRBD2 (6 bases). Deletions cut 0 bases from V and 4 bases from J, with 14 bases between. The CDR3 has 16 residues. The germline V gene encodes CDR1 SGDLS and CDR2 YYNGEE. The CDR3 DNA reads as TGTGCCAGCAGCGTAGATATTCGCGGGGCATACAATGAGCAGTTCTTC. This gives the protein CASSVDIRGAYNEQFF.

The J gene is TRBJ2-3, the V gene TRBV7-2; 8 nucleotides align to TRBD1. Germline loops: CDR1 SGHTA, CDR2 FQGNSA. The V segment lost 0 bases and the J segment 1 base; nucleotides outside the gene matches: 3. The CDR3 is 16 residues long. The CDR3 loop reads CASSLATTGGTDTQYF. The CDR3 DNA reads as TGTGCCAGCAGCTTAGCGACGACAGGGGGCACAGATACGCAGTATTTT.

The chain carries TRBV7-8 and TRBJ1-5, with a weak D call TRBD1 (5 bases). V shed 5 bases and J shed 7 bases, with 15 bases lying between them. CDR1 is SGHVS and CDR2 is FQNEAQ in the germline V gene. The CDR3 totals 14 residues. CDR3 DNA sequence: TGTGCCAGCAGCCGGGGAGGGGCCGAACAGCCCCAGCATTTT. Translation gives CASSRGGAEQPQHF.

The rearrangement uses TRBV5-6 and TRBJ1-6; D is ambiguous. Germline CDR1 is SGHDT and CDR2 is YYEEEE. This CDR3 comprises 16 residues. Trimming took 4 bases from V and 0 from J, leaving 11 bases between them. CDR3 protein: CASSLKLSSYNSPLHF. CDR3 in DNA: TGTGCCAGCAGCCTGAAACTGAGCTCCTATAATTCACCCCTCCACTTT.

This clone was counted a few times. V and J are TRBV28 and TRBJ1-5; TRBD1 might be the D (6 bases). Trimming took off 6 bases at V and 4 bases at J, with 16 bases between the two ends. CDR1 is MDHEN, CDR2 SYDVKM, per germline. The CDR3 totals 15 residues. CDR3 DNA sequence: TGTGCCAGCAGATGGCAGGGGATAAGGAATCAGCCCCAGCATTTT. Its protein is CASRWQGIRNQPQHF. Full variable domain (rest looked up from reference TRBV28 and TRBJ1-5): DVKVTQSSRYLVKRTGEKVFLECVQDMDHENMFWYRQDPGLGLRLIYFSYDVKMKEKGDIPEGYSVSREKKERFSLILESASTNQTSMYLCASRWQGIRNQPQHFGDGTRLSIL.

The chain recombines TRBV2 with TRBJ2-3; possible D gene TRBD2, 7 bases. Trimming left V 5 bases short and J 0 bases short, with 24 bases between. From germline, CDR1 is SNHLY and CDR2 FYNNEI. The CDR3 runs 19 residues. The CDR3 region has the DNA TGTGCCAGCAGTAGAGAAACAGGGAGGGACACACCTAGCACAGATACGCAGTATTTT. It specifies CASSRETGRDTPSTDTQYF.

This clone showed up many times. Other DNA sequences of this sample code for an identical CDR3. This chain uses TRBV7-2 with TRBJ2-7; 8 bases map to TRBD1. Trimming took 0 bases from V and 5 from J; bases not matched to a gene: 0. Looked up from germline, CDR1 is SGHTA and CDR2 is FQGNSA. The CDR3 sequence is 13 residues long. The CDR3 DNA sequence: TGTGCCAGCAGCTTAGCGACAGGGGACGAGCAGTACTTC. This gives the protein CASSLATGDEQYF.